What follows is one TCR beta chain and its context. The sample originates from a study of cytomegalovirus exposure and HLA in healthy donors. Repertoires were generated with immunoSEQ multiplex PCR, while TCRdb's copy carries only in-frame clones and drops some. The sample shows some 120,000 clones, roughly 90% of them seen only once. The CDR3 loop spans 15 amino acids. Deletions cut 5 bases from V and 0 bases from J, with 15 bases between. The germline CDR1 and CDR2 sequences are SGHKS and YYEKEE (reference sequence). The sequenced sample was PBMCs. The chain carries TRBV5-5 and TRBJ2-7; the D gene is possibly TRBD1 (6 bases). This clonotype was sampled from a man under 40 in good health and CMV-seronegative. The CDR3 is CASSYGQTSSYEQYF. The CDR3 DNA reads TGTGCCAGCAGTTACGGACAGACAAGCTCCTACGAGCAGTACTTC.